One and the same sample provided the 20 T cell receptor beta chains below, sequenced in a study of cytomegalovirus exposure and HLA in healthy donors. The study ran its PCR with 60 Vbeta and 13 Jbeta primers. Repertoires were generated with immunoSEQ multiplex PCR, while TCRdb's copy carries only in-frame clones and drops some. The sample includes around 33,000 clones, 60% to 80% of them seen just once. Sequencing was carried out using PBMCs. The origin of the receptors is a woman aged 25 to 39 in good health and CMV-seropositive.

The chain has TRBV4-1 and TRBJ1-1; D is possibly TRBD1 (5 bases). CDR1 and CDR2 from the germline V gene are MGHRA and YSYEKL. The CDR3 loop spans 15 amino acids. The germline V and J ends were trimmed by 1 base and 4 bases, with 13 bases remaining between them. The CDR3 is CASSQGPRVPTEAFF. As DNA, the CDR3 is TGCGCCAGCAGCCAAGGCCCCAGGGTGCCCACTGAAGCTTTCTTT.

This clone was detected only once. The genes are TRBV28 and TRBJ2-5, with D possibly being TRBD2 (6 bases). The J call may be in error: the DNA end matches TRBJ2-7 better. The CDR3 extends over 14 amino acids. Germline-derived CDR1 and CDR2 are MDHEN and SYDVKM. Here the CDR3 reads CASSLGGSGYEQYF. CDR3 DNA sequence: TGTGCCAGCAGTTTAGGAGGGTCTGGTTACGAGCAGTACTTC.

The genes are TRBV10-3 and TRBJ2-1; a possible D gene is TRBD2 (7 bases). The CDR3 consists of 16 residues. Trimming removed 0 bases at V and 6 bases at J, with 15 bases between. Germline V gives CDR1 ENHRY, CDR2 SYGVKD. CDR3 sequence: CAISESGGGARNEQFF. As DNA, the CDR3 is TGTGCCATCAGTGAGTCTGGTGGGGGGGCCCGCAATGAGCAGTTCTTC.

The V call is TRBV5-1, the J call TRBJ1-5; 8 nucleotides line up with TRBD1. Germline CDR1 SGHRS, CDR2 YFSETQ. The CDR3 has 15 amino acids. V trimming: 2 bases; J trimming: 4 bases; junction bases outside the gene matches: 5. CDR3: CASSLQGGQNQPQHF. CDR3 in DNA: TGCGCCAGCAGCTTACAGGGGGGGCAGAATCAGCCCCAGCATTTT.

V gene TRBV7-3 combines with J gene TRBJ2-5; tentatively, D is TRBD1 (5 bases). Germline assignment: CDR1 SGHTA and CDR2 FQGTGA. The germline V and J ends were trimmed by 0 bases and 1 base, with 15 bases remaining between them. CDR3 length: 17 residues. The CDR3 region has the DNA TGTGCCAGCAGCTTAACTGGGGCCGCTGACTCCCAAGAGACCCAGTACTTC. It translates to CASSLTGAADSQETQYF.

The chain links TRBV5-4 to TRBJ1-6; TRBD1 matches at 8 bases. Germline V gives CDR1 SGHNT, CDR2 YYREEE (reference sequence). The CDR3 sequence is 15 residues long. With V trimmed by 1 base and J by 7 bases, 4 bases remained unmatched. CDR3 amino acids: CASSLTGGRNSPLHF. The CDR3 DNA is TGTGCCAGCAGCTTGACAGGGGGGAGGAATTCACCCCTCCACTTT.

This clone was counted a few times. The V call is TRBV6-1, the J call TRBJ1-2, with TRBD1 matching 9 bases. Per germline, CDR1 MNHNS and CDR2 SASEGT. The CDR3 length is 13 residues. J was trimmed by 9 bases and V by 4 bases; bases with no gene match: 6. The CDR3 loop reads CASSVLGQGSYTF. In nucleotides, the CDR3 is TGTGCCAGCAGTGTCTTGGGACAGGGTAGCTACACCTTC.

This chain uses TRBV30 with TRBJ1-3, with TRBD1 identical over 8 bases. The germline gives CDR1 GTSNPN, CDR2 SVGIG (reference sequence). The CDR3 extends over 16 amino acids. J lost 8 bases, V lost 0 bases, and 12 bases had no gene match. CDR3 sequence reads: CAWSVLVGQGGDTIYF. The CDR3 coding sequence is TGTGCCTGGAGTGTATTGGTTGGACAGGGAGGAGACACCATATATTTT.

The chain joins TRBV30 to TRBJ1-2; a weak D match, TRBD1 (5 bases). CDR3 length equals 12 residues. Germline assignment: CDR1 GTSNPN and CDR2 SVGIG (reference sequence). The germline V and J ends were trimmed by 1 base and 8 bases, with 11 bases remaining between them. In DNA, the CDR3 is TGTGCCTGGAGTGCTACCGGGGGGGGCTACACCTTC. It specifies CAWSATGGGYTF. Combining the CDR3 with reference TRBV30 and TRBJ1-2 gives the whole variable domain SQTIHQWPATLVQPVGSPLSLECTVEGTSNPNLYWYRQAAGRGLQLLFYSVGIGQISSEVPQNLSASRPQDRQFILSSKKLLLSDSGFYLCAWSATGGGYTFGSGTRLTVV.

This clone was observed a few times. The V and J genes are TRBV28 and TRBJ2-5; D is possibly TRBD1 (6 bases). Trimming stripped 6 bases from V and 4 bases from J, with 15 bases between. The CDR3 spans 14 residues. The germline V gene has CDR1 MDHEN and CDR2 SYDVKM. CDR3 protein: CASSWGQERETQYF. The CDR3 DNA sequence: TGTGCCAGCAGCTGGGGGCAGGAGAGAGAGACCCAGTACTTC. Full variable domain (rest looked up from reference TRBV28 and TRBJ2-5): DVKVTQSSRYLVKRTGEKVFLECVQDMDHENMFWYRQDPGLGLRLIYFSYDVKMKEKGDIPEGYSVSREKKERFSLILESASTNQTSMYLCASSWGQERETQYFGPGTRLLVL.

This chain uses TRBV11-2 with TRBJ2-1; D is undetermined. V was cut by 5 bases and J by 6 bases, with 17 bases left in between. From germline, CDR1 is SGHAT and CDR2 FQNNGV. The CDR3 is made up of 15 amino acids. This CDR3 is CASSRGDLVSNEQFF. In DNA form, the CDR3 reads TGTGCCAGCAGCCGCGGCGACCTAGTATCCAATGAGCAGTTCTTC.

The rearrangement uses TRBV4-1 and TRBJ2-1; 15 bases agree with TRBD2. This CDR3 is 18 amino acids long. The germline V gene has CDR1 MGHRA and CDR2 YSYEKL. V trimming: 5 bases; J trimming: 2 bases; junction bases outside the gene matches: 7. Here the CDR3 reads CASSEGLAGGGAYNEQFF. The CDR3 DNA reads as TGCGCCAGCAGCGAGGGACTAGCGGGAGGAGGGGCCTACAATGAGCAGTTCTTC.

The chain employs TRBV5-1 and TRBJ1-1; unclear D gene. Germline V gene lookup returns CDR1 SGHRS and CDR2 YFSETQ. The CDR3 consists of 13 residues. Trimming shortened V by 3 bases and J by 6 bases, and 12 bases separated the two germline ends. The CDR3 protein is CASSYGWEAEAFF. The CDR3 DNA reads TGCGCCAGCAGCTACGGATGGGAGGCTGAAGCTTTCTTT. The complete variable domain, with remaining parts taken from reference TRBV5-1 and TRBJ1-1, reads KAGVTQTPRYLIKTRGQQVTLSCSPISGHRSVSWYQQTPGQGLQFLFEYFSETQRNKGNFPGRFSGRQFSNSRSEMNVSTLELGDSALYLCASSYGWEAEAFFGQGTRLTVV.

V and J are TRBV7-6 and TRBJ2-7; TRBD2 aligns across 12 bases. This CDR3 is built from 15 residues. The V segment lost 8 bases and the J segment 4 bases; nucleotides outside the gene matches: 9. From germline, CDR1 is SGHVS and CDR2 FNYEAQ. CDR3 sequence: CASLATSGRCYEQYF. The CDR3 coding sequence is TGTGCCAGCCTCGCGACTAGCGGGAGATGTTACGAGCAGTACTTC. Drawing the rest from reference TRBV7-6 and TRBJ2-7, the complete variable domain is GAGVSQSPRYKVTKRGQDVALRCDPISGHVSLYWYRQALGQGPEFLTYFNYEAQQDKSGLPNDRFSAERPEGSISTLTIQRTEQRDSAMYRCASLATSGRCYEQYFGPGTRLTVT.

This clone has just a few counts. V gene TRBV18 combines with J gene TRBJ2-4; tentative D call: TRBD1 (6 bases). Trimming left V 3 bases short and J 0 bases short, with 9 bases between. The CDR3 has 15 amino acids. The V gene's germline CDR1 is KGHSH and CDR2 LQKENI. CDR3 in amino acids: CASSPDRIAKNIQYF. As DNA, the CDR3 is TGTGCCAGCTCACCTGACAGGATAGCCAAAAACATTCAGTACTTC.

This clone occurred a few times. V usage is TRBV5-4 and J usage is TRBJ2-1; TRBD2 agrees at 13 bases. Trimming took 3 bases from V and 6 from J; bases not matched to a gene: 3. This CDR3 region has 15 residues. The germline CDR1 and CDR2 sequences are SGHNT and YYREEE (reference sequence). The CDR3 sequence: CASSWGLAGINEQFF. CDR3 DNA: TGTGCCAGCAGCTGGGGACTAGCGGGGATCAATGAGCAGTTCTTC. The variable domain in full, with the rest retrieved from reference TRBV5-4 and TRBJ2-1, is ETGVTQSPTHLIKTRGQQVTLRCSSQSGHNTVSWYQQALGQGPQFIFQYYREEENGRGNFPPRFSGLQFPNYSSELNVNALELDDSALYLCASSWGLAGINEQFFGPGTRLTVL.

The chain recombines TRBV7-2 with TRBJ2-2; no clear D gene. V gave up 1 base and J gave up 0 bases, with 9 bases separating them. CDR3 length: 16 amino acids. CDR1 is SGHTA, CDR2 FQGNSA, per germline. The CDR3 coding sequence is TGTGCCAGCAGCTTAGTTGCACAAGCGAACACCGGGGAGCTGTTTTTT. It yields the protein CASSLVAQANTGELFF.

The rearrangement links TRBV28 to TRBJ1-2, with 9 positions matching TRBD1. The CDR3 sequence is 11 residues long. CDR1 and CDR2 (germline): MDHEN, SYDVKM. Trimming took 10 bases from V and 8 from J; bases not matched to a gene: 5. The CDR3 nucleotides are TGTGCCACGGGACAGGGTAACGGCTACACCTTC. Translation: CATGQGNGYTF.

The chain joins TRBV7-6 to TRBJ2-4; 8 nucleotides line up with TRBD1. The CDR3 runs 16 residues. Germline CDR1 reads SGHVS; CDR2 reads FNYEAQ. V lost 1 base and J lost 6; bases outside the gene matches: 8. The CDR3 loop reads CASSLGQGAVTNIQYF. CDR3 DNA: TGTGCCAGCAGCTTAGGCCAGGGGGCGGTGACAAACATTCAGTACTTC.

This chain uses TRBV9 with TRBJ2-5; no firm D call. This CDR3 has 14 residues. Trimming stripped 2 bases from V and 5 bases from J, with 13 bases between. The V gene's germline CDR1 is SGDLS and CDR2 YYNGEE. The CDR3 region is CASSVRGLRETQYF. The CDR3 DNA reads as TGTGCCAGCAGCGTCCGAGGTCTGCGGGAGACCCAGTACTTC.